This TCR beta chain was sequenced during a study of T cell changes during pregnancy in multiple sclerosis. Germline CDR1 and CDR2: LNHDA and SQIVND (reference sequence). J gave up 6 bases and V 5 bases, and 10 bases lay outside the gene matches. CDR3 length: 16 amino acids. Clones were read by immunoSEQ multiplex PCR, and TCRdb kept only the in-frame ones, dropping some. The sample yields 17,000 or so clones, approximately 91% seen once. This clonotype originated in a female donor in good health, enrolled as a control in a pregnancy study. The material sequenced was CD8+ T cells from peripheral blood mononuclear cells, taken after pregnancy. The V and J genes are TRBV19 and TRBJ1-6, with 7 bases lining up with TRBD1. The DNA for the CDR3 is TGTGCCAGTAGTGTCCAAATTTGGGACAGTAATTCACCCCTCCACTTT. This translates into CASSVQIWDSNSPLHF.